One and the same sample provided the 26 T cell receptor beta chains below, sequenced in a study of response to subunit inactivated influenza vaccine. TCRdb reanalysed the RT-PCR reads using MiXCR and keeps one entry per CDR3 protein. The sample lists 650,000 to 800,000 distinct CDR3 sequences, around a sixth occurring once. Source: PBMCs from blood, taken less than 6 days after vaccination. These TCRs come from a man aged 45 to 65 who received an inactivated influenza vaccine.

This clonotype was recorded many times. The CDR3 protein is CSARAPWAGGPSNEQFF. CDR3 coding DNA: TGCAGTGCTAGAGCTCCGTGGGCGGGAGGGCCCAGTAATGAGCAGTTCTTC. The chain links TRBV20-1 to TRBJ2-1; 9 bases fit TRBD2. With 1 base clipped from V and 7 bases from J, the junction kept 14 bases outside the gene matches. The CDR3 spans 17 residues. Germline V gene lookup returns CDR1 DFQATT and CDR2 SNEGSKA (reference sequence).

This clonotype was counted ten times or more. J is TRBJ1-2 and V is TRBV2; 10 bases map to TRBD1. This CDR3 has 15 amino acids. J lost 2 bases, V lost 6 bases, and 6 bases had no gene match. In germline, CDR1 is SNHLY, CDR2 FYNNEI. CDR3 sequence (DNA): TGTGCCAGCAGGGGGACAGGGGACCGAAACTATGGCTACACCTTC. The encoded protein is CASRGTGDRNYGYTF.

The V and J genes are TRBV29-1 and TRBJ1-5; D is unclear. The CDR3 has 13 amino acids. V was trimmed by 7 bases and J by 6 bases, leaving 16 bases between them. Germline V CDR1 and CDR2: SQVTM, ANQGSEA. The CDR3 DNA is TGCAGCGCCGCCCCTCAGGAGGGTCAGCCCCAGCATTTT. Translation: CSAAPQEGQPQHF.

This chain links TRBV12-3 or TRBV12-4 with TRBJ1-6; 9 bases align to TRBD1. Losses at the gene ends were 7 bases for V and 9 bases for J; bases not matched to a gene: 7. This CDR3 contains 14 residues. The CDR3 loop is CASTSTGGGSPLHF. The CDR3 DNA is TGTGCCAGCACGTCGACAGGGGGAGGTTCACCCCTCCACTTT.

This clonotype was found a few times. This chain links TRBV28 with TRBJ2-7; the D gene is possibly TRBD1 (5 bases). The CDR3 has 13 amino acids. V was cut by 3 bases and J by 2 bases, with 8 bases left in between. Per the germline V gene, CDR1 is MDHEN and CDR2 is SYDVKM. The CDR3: CASSLLGPYEQYF. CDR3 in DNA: TGTGCCAGCAGTTTGTTGGGGCCCTACGAGCAGTACTTC.

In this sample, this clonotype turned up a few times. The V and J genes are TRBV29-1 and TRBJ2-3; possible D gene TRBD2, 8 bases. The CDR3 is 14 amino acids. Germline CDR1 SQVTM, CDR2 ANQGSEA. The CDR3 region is CAAFVSGDRDTQYF. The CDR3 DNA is TGCGCAGCGTTCGTTAGCGGGGACAGAGATACGCAGTATTTT.

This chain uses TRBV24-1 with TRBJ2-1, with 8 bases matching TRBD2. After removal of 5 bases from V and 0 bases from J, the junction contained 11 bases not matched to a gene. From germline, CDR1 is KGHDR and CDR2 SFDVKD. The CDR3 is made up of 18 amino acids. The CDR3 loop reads CATSASGGPLSSYNEQFF. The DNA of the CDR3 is TGTGCCACCAGTGCCAGCGGGGGCCCCCTTAGCTCCTACAATGAGCAGTTCTTC.

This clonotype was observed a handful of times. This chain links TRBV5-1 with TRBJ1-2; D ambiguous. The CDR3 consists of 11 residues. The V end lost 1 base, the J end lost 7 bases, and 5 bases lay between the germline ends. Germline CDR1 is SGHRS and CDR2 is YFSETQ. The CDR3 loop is CASSLNGGYTF. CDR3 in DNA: TGCGCCAGCAGCTTGAACGGTGGCTACACCTTC. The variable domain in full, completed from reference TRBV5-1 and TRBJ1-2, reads KAGVTQTPRYLIKTRGQQVTLSCSPISGHRSVSWYQQTPGQGLQFLFEYFSETQRNKGNFPGRFSGRQFSNSRSEMNVSTLELGDSALYLCASSLNGGYTFGSGTRLTVV.

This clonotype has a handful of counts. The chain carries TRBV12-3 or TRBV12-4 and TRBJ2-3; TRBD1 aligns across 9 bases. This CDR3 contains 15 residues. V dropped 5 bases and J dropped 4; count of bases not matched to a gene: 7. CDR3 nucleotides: TGTGCCAGCAGTCCGGGACAGGGCCGCCCAGATACGCAGTATTTT. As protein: CASSPGQGRPDTQYF.

The CDR3 DNA follows: TGTGCCAGCAGCTTACCCCTTCGGCAAGGCTTGAATGAAAAACTGTTTTTT. It yields the protein CASSLPLRQGLNEKLFF. The chain links TRBV7-9 to TRBJ1-4; D ambiguous. Germline assignment: CDR1 SEHNR and CDR2 FQNEAQ (reference sequence). V lost 2 bases, J lost 5 bases, and 18 bases lay in between. This CDR3 region has 17 residues.

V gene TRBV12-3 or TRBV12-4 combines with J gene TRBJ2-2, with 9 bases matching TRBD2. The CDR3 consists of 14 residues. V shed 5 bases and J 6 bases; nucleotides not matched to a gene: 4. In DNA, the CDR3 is TGTGCCAGCAGTCCCGGGACTAGCTCCGGGGAGCTGTTTTTT. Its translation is CASSPGTSSGELFF.

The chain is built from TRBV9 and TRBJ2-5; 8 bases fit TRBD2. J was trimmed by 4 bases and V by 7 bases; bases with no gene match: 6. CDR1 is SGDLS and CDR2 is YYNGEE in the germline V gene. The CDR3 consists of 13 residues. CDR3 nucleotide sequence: TGTGCCAGCGGTGCGGGAGGATTAGAGACCCAGTACTTC. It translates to CASGAGGLETQYF. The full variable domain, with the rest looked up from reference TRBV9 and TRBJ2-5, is DSGVTQTPKHLITATGQRVTLRCSPRSGDLSVYWYQQSLDQGLQFLIQYYNGEERAKGNILERFSAQQFPDLHSELNLSSLELGDSALYFCASGAGGLETQYFGPGTRLLVL.

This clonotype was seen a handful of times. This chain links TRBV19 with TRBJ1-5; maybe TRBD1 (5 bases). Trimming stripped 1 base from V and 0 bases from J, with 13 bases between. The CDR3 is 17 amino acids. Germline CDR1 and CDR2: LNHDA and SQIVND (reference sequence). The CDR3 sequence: CASSIGTGLISNQPQHF. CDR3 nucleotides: TGTGCCAGTAGTATAGGTACAGGACTTATTAGCAATCAGCCCCAGCATTTT.

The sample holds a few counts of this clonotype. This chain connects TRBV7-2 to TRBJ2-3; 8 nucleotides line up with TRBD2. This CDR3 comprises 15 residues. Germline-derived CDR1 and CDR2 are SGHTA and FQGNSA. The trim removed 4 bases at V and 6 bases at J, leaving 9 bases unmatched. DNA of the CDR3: TGTGCCAGCAGCTCTACGGGGGGGGGCTGGGATACGCAGTATTTT. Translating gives CASSSTGGGWDTQYF. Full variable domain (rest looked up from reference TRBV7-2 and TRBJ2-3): GAGVSQSPSNKVTEKGKDVELRCDPISGHTALYWYRQSLGQGLEFLIYFQGNSAPDKSGLPSDRFSAERTGGSVSTLTIQRTQQEDSAVYLCASSSTGGGWDTQYFGPGTRLTVL.

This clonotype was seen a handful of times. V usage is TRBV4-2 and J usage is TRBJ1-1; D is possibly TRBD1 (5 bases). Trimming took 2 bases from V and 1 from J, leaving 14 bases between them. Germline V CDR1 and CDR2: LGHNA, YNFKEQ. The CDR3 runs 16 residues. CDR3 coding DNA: TGTGCCAGCAGCCAACCCCGGGGGGGTAAGAACACTGAAGCTTTCTTT. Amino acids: CASSQPRGGKNTEAFF.

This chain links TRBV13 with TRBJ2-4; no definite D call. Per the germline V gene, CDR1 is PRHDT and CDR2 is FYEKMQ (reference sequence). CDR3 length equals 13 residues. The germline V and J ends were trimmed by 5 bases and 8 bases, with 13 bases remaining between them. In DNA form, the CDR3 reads TGTGCCAGCAGCCCTCACGATCTGGACATTCAGTACTTC. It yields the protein CASSPHDLDIQYF.

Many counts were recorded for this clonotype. In nucleotides, the CDR3 is TGTGCCAGCCTGAGTACTTTTACCTACGAGCAGTACTTC. Translation: CASLSTFTYEQYF. J is TRBJ2-7 and V is TRBV12-3 or TRBV12-4; D call uncertain. The CDR3 extends over 13 amino acids. V was cut by 8 bases and J by 2 bases, with 13 bases left in between.

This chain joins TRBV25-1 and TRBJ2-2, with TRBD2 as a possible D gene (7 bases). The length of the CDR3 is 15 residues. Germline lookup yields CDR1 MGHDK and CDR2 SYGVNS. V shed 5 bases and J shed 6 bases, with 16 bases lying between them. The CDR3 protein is CASSLGGAKSGELFF. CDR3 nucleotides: TGTGCCAGCAGTCTGGGGGGGGCGAAATCCGGGGAGCTGTTTTTT.

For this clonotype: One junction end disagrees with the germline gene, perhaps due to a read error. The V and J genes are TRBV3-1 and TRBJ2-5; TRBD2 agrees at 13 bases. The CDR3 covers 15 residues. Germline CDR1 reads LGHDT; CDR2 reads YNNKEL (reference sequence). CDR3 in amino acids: CASRQLAGGSETQYF. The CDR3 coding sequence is TGTGCCAGCCGCCAACTAGCGGGAGGGAGTGAGACCCAGTACTTC.

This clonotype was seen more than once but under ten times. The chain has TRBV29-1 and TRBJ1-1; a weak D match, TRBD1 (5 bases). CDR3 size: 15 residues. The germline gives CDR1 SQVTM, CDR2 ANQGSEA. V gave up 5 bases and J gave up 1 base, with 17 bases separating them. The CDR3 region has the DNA TGCAGCGTTAAACCCAGGGTCGCGCAGAACACTGAAGCTTTCTTT. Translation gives CSVKPRVAQNTEAFF.

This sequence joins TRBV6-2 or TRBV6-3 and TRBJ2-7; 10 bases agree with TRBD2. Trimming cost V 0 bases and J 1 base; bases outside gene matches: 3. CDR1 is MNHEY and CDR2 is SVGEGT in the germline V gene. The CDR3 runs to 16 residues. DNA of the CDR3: TGTGCCAGCAGTTACTCCGGGACTAGCGTTTCCTACGAGCAGTACTTC. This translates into CASSYSGTSVSYEQYF.

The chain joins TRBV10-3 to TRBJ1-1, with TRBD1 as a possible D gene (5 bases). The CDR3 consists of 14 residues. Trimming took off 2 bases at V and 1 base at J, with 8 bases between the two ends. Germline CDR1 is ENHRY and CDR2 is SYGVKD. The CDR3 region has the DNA TGTGCCATCAGTGAGCAGGGACCGAACACTGAAGCTTTCTTT. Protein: CAISEQGPNTEAFF.

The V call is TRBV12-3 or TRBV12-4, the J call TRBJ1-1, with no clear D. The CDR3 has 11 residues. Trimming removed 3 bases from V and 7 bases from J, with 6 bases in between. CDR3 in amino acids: CASSLDDEAFF. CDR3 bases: TGTGCCAGCAGTTTGGATGATGAAGCTTTCTTT.

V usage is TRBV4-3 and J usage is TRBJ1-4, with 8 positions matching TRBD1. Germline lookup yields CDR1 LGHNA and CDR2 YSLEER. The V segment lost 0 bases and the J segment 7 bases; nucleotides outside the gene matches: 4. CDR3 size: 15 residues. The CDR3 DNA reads TGCGCCAGCAGCCAAGACGGGACAGGTGGTGAAAAACTGTTTTTT. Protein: CASSQDGTGGEKLFF.

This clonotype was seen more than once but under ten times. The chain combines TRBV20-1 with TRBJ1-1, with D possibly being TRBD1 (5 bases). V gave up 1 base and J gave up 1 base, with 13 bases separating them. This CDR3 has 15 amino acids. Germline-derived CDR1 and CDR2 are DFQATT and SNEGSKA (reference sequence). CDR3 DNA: TGCAGTGCTAGAGTGCGGGGGGGAACGAACACTGAAGCTTTCTTT. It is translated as CSARVRGGTNTEAFF.

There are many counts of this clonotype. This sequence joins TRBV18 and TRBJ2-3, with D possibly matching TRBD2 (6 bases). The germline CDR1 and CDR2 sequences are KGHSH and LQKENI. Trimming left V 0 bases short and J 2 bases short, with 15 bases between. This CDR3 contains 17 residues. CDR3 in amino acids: CASSPPLPGLITDTQYF. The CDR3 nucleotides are TGTGCCAGCTCACCACCGCTACCGGGACTCATCACAGATACGCAGTATTTT. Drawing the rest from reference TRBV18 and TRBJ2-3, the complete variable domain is NAGVMQNPRHLVRRRGQEARLRCSPMKGHSHVYWYRQLPEEGLKFMVYLQKENIIDESGMPKERFSAEFPKEGPSILRIQQVVRGDSAAYFCASSPPLPGLITDTQYFGPGTRLTVL.